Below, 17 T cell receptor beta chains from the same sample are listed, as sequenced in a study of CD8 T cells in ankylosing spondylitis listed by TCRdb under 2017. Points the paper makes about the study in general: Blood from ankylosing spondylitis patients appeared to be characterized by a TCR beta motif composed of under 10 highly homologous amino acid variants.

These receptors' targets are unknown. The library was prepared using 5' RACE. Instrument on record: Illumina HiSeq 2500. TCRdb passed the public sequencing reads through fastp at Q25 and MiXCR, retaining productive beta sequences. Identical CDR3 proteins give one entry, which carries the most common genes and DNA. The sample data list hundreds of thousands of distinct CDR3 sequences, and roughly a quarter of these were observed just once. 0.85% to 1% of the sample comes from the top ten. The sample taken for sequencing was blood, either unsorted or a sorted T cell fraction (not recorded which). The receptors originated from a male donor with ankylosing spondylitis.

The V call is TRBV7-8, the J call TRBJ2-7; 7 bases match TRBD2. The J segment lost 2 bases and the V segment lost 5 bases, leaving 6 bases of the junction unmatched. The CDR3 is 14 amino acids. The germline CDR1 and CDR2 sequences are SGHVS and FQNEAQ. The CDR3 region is CASSRLAATYEQYF. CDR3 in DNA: TGTGCCAGCAGCCGACTAGCTGCAACCTACGAGCAGTACTTC. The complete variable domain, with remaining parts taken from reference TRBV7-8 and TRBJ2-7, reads GAGVSQSPRYKVAKRGQDVALRCDPISGHVSLFWYQQALGQGPEFLTYFQNEAQLDKSGLPSDRFFAERPEGSVSTLKIQRTQQEDSAVYLCASSRLAATYEQYFGPGTRLTVT.

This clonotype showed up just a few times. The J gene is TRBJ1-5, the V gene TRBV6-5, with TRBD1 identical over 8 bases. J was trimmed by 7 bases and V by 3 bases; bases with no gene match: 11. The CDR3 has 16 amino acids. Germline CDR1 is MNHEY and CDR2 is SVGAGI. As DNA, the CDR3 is TGTGCCAGCAGTTATTGGGGCCAGCAGGGGGCCCAGCCCCAGCATTTT. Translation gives CASSYWGQQGAQPQHF.

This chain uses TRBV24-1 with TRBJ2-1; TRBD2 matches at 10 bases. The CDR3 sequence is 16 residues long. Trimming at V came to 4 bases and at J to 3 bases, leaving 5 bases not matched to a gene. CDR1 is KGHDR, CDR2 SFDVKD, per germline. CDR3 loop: CATSDPTSGDYNEQFF. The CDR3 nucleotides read TGTGCCACCAGTGACCCCACTAGCGGGGACTACAATGAGCAGTTCTTC.

CDR3 nucleotides: TGTGCCAGCAGCTTAGCGGGAGGGCTCTCCTACGAGCAGTACGTC. Residues: CASSLAGGLSYEQYV. The chain has TRBV11-1 and TRBJ2-7; 7 bases match TRBD2. Germline CDR1 SGHAT, CDR2 FQDESV (reference sequence). This CDR3 is 15 amino acids long. V shed 0 bases, J shed 0 bases, and the junction held 2 bases outside the gene matches.

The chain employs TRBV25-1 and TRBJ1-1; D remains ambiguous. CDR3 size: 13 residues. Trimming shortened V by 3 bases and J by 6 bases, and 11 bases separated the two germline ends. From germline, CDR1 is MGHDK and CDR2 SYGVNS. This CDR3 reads CASSETNQAEAFF. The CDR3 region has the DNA TGTGCCAGCAGTGAGACGAACCAAGCTGAAGCTTTCTTT.

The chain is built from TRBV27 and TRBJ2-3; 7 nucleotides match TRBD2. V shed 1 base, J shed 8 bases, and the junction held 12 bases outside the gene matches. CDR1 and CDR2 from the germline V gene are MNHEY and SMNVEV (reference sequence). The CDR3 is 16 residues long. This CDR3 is CASSLFRGEPGGTQYF. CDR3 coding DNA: TGTGCCAGCAGTTTATTTAGAGGGGAACCGGGGGGTACGCAGTATTTT.

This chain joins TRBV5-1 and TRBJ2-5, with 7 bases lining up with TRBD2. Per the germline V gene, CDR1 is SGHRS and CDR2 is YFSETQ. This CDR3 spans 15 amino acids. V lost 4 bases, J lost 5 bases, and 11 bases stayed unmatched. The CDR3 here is CASSALTGGEETQYF. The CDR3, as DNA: TGCGCCAGCAGCGCCCTTACGGGGGGAGAGGAGACCCAGTACTTC.

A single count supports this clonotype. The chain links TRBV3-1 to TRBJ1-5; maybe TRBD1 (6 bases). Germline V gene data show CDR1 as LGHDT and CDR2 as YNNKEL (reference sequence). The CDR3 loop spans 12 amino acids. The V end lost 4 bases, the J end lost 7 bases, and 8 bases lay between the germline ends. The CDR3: CASSRGQQPQHF. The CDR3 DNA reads TGTGCCAGCAGCCGAGGACAGCAGCCCCAGCATTTT.

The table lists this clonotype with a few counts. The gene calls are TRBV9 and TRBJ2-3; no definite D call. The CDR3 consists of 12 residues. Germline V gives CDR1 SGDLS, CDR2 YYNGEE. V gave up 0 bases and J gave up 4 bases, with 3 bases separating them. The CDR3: CASSVGPDTQYF. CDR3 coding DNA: TGTGCCAGCAGCGTAGGACCAGATACGCAGTATTTT.

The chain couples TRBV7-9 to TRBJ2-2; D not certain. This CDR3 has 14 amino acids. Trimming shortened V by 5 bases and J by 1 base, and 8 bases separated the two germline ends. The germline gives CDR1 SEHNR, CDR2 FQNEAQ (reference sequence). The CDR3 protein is CASSDGWNTGELFF. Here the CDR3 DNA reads TGTGCCAGCAGCGACGGATGGAACACCGGGGAGCTGTTTTTT. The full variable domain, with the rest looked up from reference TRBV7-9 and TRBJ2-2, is DTGVSQNPRHKITKRGQNVTFRCDPISEHNRLYWYRQTLGQGPEFLTYFQNEAQLEKSRLLSDRFSAERPKGSFSTLEIQRTEQGDSAMYLCASSDGWNTGELFFGEGSRLTVL.

Here the CDR3 DNA reads TGTGCCAGCAGCTACCCCGGGGGCGGGTCGAACACCGGGGAGCTGTTTTTT. It codes for CASSYPGGGSNTGELFF. The chain combines TRBV9 with TRBJ2-2; D might be TRBD1 or TRBD2, each matching 6 bases. From germline, CDR1 is SGDLS and CDR2 YYNGEE. The CDR3 runs to 17 residues. The V end was cut by 4 bases, the J end by 0 bases, with 16 bases between.

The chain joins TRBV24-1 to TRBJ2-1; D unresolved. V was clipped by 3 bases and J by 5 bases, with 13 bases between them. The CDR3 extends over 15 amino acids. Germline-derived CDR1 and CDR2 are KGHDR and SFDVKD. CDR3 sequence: CATSDPSTLNNEQFF. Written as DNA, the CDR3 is TGTGCCACCAGTGATCCCTCGACACTGAACAATGAGCAGTTCTTC.

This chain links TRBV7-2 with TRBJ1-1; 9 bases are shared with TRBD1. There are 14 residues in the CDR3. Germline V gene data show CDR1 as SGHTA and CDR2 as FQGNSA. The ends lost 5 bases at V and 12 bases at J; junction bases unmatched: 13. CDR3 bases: TGTGCCAGCAGCATTAGGGTGGACAGGGGAGAGACTTTCTTT. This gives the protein CASSIRVDRGETFF.

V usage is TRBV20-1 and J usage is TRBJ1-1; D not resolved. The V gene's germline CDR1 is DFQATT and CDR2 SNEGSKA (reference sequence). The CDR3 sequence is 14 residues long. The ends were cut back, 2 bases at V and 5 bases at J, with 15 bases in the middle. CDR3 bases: TGCAGTGCTAGATCGGCAGGCGGGGAGACTGAAGCTTTCTTT. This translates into CSARSAGGETEAFF.

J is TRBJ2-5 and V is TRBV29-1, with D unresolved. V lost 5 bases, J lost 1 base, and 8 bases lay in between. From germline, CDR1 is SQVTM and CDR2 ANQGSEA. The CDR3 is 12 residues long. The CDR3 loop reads CSVLRTQETQYF. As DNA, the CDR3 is TGCAGCGTTTTACGGACCCAAGAGACCCAGTACTTC.

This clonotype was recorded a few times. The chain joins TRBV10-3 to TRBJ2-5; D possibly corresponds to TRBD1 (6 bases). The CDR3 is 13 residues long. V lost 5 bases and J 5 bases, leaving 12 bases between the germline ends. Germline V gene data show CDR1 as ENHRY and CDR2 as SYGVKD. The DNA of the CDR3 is TGTGCCATCAGTCCGGGACAAGCGGAGACCCAGTACTTC. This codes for CAISPGQAETQYF.

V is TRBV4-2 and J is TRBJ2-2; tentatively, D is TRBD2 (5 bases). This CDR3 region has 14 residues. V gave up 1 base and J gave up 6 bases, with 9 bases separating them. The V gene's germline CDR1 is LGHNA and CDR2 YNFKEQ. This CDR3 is CASSQGGSAGELFF. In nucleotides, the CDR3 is TGTGCCAGCAGCCAAGGAGGGAGCGCCGGGGAGCTGTTTTTT.